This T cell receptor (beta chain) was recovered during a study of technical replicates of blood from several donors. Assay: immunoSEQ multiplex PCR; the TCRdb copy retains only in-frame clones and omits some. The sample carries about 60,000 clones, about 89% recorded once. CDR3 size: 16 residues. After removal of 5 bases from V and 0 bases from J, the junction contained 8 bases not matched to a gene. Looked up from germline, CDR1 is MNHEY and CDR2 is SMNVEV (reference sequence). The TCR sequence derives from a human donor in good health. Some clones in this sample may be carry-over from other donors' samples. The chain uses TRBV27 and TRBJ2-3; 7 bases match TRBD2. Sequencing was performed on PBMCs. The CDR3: CASSHSSGTSTDTQYF. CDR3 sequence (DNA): TGTGCCAGCAGTCATTCTAGCGGTACTAGCACAGATACGCAGTATTTT.